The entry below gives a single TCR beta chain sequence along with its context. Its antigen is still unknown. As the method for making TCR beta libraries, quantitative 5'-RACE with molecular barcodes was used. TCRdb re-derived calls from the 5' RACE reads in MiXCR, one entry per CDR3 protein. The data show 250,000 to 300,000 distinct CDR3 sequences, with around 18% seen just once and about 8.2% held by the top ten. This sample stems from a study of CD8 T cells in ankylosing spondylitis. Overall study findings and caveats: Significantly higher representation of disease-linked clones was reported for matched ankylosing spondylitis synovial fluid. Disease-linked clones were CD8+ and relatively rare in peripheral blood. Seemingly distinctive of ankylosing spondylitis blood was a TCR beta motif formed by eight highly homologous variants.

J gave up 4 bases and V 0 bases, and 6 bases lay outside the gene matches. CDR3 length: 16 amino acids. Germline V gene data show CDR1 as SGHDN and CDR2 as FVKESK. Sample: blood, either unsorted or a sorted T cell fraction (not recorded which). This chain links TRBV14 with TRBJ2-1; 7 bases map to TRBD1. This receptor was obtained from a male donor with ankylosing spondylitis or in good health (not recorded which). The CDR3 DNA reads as TGTGCCAGCAGCCAAGAGCGACAGGGACGTTACAATGAGCAGTTCTTC. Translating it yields CASSQERQGRYNEQFF.